This TCR beta chain was profiled in a study of STAT5B mutations in CD4+ large granular lymphocyte leukemia. Overall study: Among healthy donors, a particular HLA allele went with more CDR3 'QG' motifs. Overall study findings and caveats: 8/27 top patient clones versus 2/35 control clones were TRBV06-family.

On this clone itself: The antigen remains undetermined.

Methods used by the authors: Lowest detectable productive clonotype frequency was 2.59 x 10-5. Only in-frame clones appear in the TCRdb table, and some are missing; sequencing was by immunoSEQ multiplex PCR. The V and J calls and clone size come from that table; D and trimming were worked out from the DNA. This repertoire shows 23,000 or so clones, 55% to 75% found once; its top ten account for about 0.6%. Buffy coats from healthy blood donors served as controls. J gave up 8 bases and V 1 base, and 6 bases lay outside the gene matches. CDR3 length equals 15 residues. Germline V gene lookup returns CDR1 LNHNV and CDR2 YYDKDF (reference sequence).

V is TRBV15 and J is TRBJ1-2; 11 bases agree with TRBD1. The TCR originated in a human donor in good health. Material for sequencing was CD4+ T cells from blood buffy coats. The CDR3 nucleotides are TGTGCCACCAGCAGAGGGACAGGGGGCGCAGGGGGCTACACCTTC. Encoded protein: CATSRGTGGAGGYTF.